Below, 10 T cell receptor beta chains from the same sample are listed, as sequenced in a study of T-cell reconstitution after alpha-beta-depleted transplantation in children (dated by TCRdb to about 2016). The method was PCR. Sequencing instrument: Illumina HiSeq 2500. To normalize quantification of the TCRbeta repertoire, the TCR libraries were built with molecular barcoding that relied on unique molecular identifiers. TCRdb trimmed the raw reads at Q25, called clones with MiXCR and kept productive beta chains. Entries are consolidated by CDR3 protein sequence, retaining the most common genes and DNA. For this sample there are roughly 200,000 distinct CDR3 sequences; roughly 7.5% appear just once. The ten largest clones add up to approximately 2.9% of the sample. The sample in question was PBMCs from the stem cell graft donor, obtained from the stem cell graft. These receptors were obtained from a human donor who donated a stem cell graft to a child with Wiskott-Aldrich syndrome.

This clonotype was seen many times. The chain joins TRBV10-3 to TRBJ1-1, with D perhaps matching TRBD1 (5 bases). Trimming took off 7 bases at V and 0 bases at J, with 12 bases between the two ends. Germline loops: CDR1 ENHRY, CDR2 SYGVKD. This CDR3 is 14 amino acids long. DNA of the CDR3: TGTGCCATCAACCCCGGGACTGTGAACACTGAAGCTTTCTTT. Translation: CAINPGTVNTEAFF.

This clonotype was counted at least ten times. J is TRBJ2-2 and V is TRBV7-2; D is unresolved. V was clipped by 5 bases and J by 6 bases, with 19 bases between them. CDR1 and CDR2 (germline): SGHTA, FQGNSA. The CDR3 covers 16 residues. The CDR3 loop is CASSAQPTALPGELFF. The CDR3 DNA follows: TGTGCCAGCAGCGCACAACCTACCGCCCTTCCCGGGGAGCTGTTTTTT.

The CDR3 DNA reads TGTGCCAGCAGCCCCGGACAGGGTAGCTGGAAGCAGTACTTC. This sequence encodes CASSPGQGSWKQYF. This rearrangement joins TRBV5-4 to TRBJ2-7; 8 bases fit TRBD1. This CDR3 is built from 14 residues. V was clipped by 4 bases and J by 8 bases; unmatched bases: 11. CDR1 is SGHNT, CDR2 YYREEE, per germline (reference sequence).

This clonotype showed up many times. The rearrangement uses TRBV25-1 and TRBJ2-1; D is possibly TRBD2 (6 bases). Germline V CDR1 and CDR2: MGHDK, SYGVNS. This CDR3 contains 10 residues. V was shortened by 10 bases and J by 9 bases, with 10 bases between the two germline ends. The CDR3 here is CATGGAEQFF. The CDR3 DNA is TGTGCCACCGGGGGTGCTGAGCAGTTCTTC.

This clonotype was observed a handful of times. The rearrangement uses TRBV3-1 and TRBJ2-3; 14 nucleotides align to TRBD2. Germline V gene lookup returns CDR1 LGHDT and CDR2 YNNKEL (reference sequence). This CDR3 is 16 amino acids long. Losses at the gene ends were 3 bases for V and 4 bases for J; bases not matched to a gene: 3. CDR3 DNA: TGTGCCAGCAGCCAGACTAGCGGGGGGGCCGCAGATACGCAGTATTTT. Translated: CASSQTSGGAADTQYF.

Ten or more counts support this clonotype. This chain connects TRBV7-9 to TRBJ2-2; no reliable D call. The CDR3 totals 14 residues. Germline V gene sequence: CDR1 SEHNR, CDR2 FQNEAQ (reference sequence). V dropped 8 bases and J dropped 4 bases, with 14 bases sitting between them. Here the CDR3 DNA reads TGTGCCAGCTACCTTGGGGATAGCACCGGGGAGCTGTTTTTT. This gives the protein CASYLGDSTGELFF.

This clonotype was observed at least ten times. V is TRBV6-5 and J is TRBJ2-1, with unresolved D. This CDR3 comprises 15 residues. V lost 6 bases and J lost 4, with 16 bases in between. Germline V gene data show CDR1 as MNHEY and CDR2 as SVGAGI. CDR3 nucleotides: TGTGCCAGCAGCGGTCCGCCAGTCCCGTACAATGAGCAGTTCTTC. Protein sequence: CASSGPPVPYNEQFF.

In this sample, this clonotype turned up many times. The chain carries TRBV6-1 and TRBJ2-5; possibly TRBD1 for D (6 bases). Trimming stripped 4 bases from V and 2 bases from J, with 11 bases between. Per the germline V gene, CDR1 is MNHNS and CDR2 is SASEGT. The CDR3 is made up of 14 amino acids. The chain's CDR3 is CASSGGQQQETQYF. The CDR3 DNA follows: TGTGCCAGCAGTGGAGGACAGCAACAAGAGACCCAGTACTTC.

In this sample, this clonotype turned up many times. The CDR3 coding sequence is TGCAGTGCTAGAAGAATTATACCGGGACTCCTAAGGGCAGATACGCAGTATTTT. It translates to CSARRIIPGLLRADTQYF. This chain links TRBV20-1 with TRBJ2-3; TRBD2 is a possible D gene (6 bases). Germline lookup yields CDR1 DFQATT and CDR2 SNEGSKA (reference sequence). The germline V and J ends were trimmed by 2 bases and 4 bases, with 25 bases remaining between them. The CDR3 has 18 residues.

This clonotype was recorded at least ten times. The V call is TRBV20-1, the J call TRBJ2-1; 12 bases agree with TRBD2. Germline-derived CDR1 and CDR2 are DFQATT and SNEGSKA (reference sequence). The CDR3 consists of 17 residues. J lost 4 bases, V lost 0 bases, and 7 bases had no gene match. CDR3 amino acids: CSARDSTSGSMYNEQFF. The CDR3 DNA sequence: TGCAGTGCTAGAGATTCGACTAGCGGGAGTATGTACAATGAGCAGTTCTTC.